These 12 T cell receptor beta chains originate from one sample sequenced in a study of blood T cells in healthy people across ages. The authors ran a second PCR of roughly 7 to 11 cycles using a sample-barcoded 5' primer and a J-beta primer mix. TCRdb ran MiXCR on the 5' RACE reads and lists one entry per CDR3 protein. The profile shows 650,000 to 1,000,000 distinct CDR3 sequences, 46% of them singletons. Source material: blood. The source of these receptors is a man older than 75 in good health.

The chain carries TRBV7-2 and TRBJ1-4, with a weak D call TRBD1 (6 bases). Germline CDR1 and CDR2: SGHTA and FQGNSA. The CDR3 is 18 amino acids. Trimming left V 2 bases short and J 0 bases short, with 16 bases between. The CDR3 here is CASSLYSGQQATNEKLFF. In nucleotides, the CDR3 is TGTGCCAGCAGCTTATACTCTGGACAGCAGGCAACTAATGAAAAACTGTTTTTT.

The J gene is TRBJ2-7, the V gene TRBV29-1, with TRBD2 matching over 8 bases. After removal of 6 bases from V and 4 bases from J, the junction contained 8 bases not matched to a gene. Germline V gene sequence: CDR1 SQVTM, CDR2 ANQGSEA. The CDR3 is made up of 13 amino acids. The CDR3 DNA reads TGCAGCGTAGTCGGGGGGGTGACGTACGAGCAGTACTTC. Its translation is CSVVGGVTYEQYF.

This clonotype occurred once. The rearrangement uses TRBV27 and TRBJ2-3; 11 nucleotides line up with TRBD2. The CDR3 sequence is 18 residues long. V was clipped by 3 bases and J by 1 base; unmatched bases: 9. Germline CDR1 is MNHEY and CDR2 is SMNVEV (reference sequence). CDR3 nucleotides: TGTGCCAGCAGTTTCGACCCATTAGCGGGGGGGGGCACAGATACGCAGTATTTT. Protein sequence: CASSFDPLAGGGTDTQYF.

The rearrangement uses TRBV6-2 or TRBV6-3 and TRBJ2-3; D might be TRBD1 (5 bases). With 2 bases removed from V and 4 bases from J, the gap between germline ends came to 16 bases. Germline CDR1 and CDR2: MNHEY and SVGEGT. This CDR3 comprises 16 residues. Here the CDR3 DNA reads TGTGCCAGCAGTTACCAGGGCGGACCCATCGCAGATACGCAGTATTTT. This gives the protein CASSYQGGPIADTQYF.

The chain links TRBV27 to TRBJ1-6; D call uncertain. V was cut by 5 bases and J by 9 bases, with 11 bases left in between. Germline CDR1 MNHEY, CDR2 SMNVEV (reference sequence). CDR3 length equals 13 residues. For the CDR3, the DNA is TGTGCCAGCAGTCCTTCTGGGGTTTCACCCCTCCACTTT. This gives the protein CASSPSGVSPLHF.

The rearrangement links TRBV3-1 to TRBJ2-4; 12 positions match TRBD2. The V segment lost 4 bases and the J segment 7 bases; nucleotides outside the gene matches: 8. CDR3 length equals 16 residues. Germline CDR1 reads LGHDT; CDR2 reads YNNKEL (reference sequence). The CDR3 region has the DNA TGTGCCAGCAGCCGAGAAGGACTAGCGGGATTGAACATTCAGTACTTC. It yields the protein CASSREGLAGLNIQYF.

The V and J genes are TRBV28 and TRBJ2-7, with 7 bases lining up with TRBD1. CDR1 MDHEN and CDR2 SYDVKM come from the germline V gene. This CDR3 region has 12 residues. The CDR3 DNA reads TGTACCATTTCGGGACAGCCTTCTGAACAGTACTTC. It specifies CTISGQPSEQYF.

V is TRBV7-2 and J is TRBJ2-5, with 13 positions matching TRBD2. The V gene's germline CDR1 is SGHTA and CDR2 FQGNSA. The V segment lost 10 bases and the J segment 1 base; nucleotides outside the gene matches: 6. CDR3 length: 15 residues. CDR3 DNA: TGTGCCACCAGGACTAGCGGGAGCTTCCAAGAGACCCAGTACTTC. Translating gives CATRTSGSFQETQYF.

The chain links TRBV6-5 to TRBJ2-7, with 9 bases lining up with TRBD1. CDR1 and CDR2 (germline): MNHEY, SVGAGI. CDR3 length: 14 amino acids. The junction had 6 bases not matched to a gene; V was cut back by 6 bases and J by 3 bases. DNA for the CDR3: TGTGCCAGCAGAGACCGGGACAGGGACTACGAGCAGTACTTC. Translation: CASRDRDRDYEQYF.

J is TRBJ2-7 and V is TRBV29-1, with D perhaps TRBD1 (5 bases). CDR1 SQVTM and CDR2 ANQGSEA come from the germline V gene. CDR3 length equals 14 residues. The V end lost 1 base, the J end lost 2 bases, and 12 bases lay between the germline ends. In DNA form, the CDR3 reads TGCAGCGTTGAAGGCCAGGGTAAGGCCTACGAGCAGTACTTC. This encodes CSVEGQGKAYEQYF.

The chain employs TRBV6-2 or TRBV6-3 and TRBJ2-7; D is perhaps TRBD2 (6 bases). The CDR3 extends over 13 amino acids. Between the trimmed V and J ends, which lost 6 bases and 2 bases, there was a span of 11 bases. Germline V gene sequence: CDR1 MNHEY, CDR2 SVGEGT. Here the CDR3 reads CASSRGDTYEQYF. DNA for the CDR3: TGTGCCAGCAGCCGCGGGGATACCTACGAGCAGTACTTC.

For this clonotype: A much larger clone sits a single nucleotide away, making a read error possible. The chain has TRBV7-2 and TRBJ2-7; TRBD2 matches at 8 bases. CDR3 length: 17 amino acids. The germline CDR1 and CDR2 sequences are SGHTA and FQGNSA. V lost 3 bases to trimming and J lost 7 bases; unmatched junction nucleotides: 17. CDR3 in amino acids: CASSLEVAGSSYNEQYF. Written as DNA, the CDR3 is TGTGCCAGCAGCTTGGAGGTAGCGGGGAGCTCCTACAATGAGCAGTACTTC. Based on the CDR3 plus reference TRBV7-2 and TRBJ2-7, the full variable domain is GAGVSQSPSNKVTEKGKDVELRCDPISGHTALYWYRQSLGQGLEFLIYFQGNSAPDKSGLPSDRFSAERTGGSVSTLTIQRTQQEDSAVYLCASSLEVAGSSYNEQYFGPGTRLTVT.